One sample yielded the 18 T cell receptor beta chains listed below, sequenced in a study of T cell responses to AZD1222 COVID-19 vaccine. Some clones are missing from TCRdb's copy, which holds only in-frame ones; the method was immunoSEQ multiplex PCR. This table holds roughly 180,000 clones, 85% to 90% found once. The input for sequencing was peripheral blood, taken on day 0 of AZD1222 vaccination. The receptor source for this set is an adult in good health.

The chain uses TRBV11-2 and TRBJ1-2, with D possibly matching TRBD1 (6 bases). CDR3 length: 12 residues. The germline gives CDR1 SGHAT, CDR2 FQNNGV. Trimming cost V 7 bases and J 4 bases, with 10 bases left between them. Written as DNA, the CDR3 is TGTGCCAGCACCACGGGGGCCTATGGCTACACCTTC. Protein product: CASTTGAYGYTF.

The rearrangement uses TRBV29-1 and TRBJ2-7; a possible D gene is TRBD2 (6 bases). Per the germline V gene, CDR1 is SQVTM and CDR2 is ANQGSEA. The CDR3 totals 13 residues. Between the trimmed V and J ends, which lost 4 bases and 7 bases, there was a span of 17 bases. The DNA of the CDR3 is TGCAGCGTTGGTTCTTGGGGGGTTGGAGAGCAGTACTTC. It is translated as CSVGSWGVGEQYF.

The chain has TRBV28 and TRBJ2-5, with D perhaps matching TRBD1 or TRBD2 (6 bases each). The CDR3 is 14 amino acids. V dropped 0 bases and J dropped 5 bases, with 10 bases sitting between them. Germline CDR1 and CDR2: MDHEN and SYDVKM. The chain's CDR3 is CASSLWGGRETQYF. The CDR3 DNA reads TGTGCCAGCAGTTTATGGGGGGGCCGCGAGACCCAGTACTTC.

The chain employs TRBV7-2 and TRBJ1-5; the D gene is possibly TRBD1 (6 bases). Germline values: CDR1 SGHTA, CDR2 FQGNSA. The CDR3 has 16 residues. V shed 1 base and J shed 3 bases, with 13 bases lying between them. The DNA for the CDR3 is TGTGCCAGCAGCTTAGAGCCCTCAGGGGCCAATCAGCCCCAGCATTTT. Amino acids: CASSLEPSGANQPQHF.

V gene TRBV28 combines with J gene TRBJ1-1; D is ambiguous. In germline, CDR1 is MDHEN, CDR2 SYDVKM. Trimming took 3 bases from V and 0 from J, leaving 8 bases between them. The CDR3 runs to 14 residues. The CDR3 DNA reads TGTGCCAGCAGTTTGGGCGGGGTGAACACTGAAGCTTTCTTT. Protein product: CASSLGGVNTEAFF.

In this sample, this clone turned up once. This rearrangement joins TRBV30 to TRBJ1-3, with 7 bases identical to TRBD1. Trimming took 7 bases from V and 0 from J; bases not matched to a gene: 6. There are 14 residues in the CDR3. The germline V gene encodes CDR1 GTSNPN and CDR2 SVGIG (reference sequence). CDR3 loop: CASQGGDSGNTIYF. The CDR3 bases are TGTGCCTCCCAGGGGGGGGACTCTGGAAACACCATATATTTT.

The chain recombines TRBV5-1 with TRBJ2-7; TRBD1 agrees at 8 bases. The CDR3 has 13 amino acids. Per germline, CDR1 SGHRS and CDR2 YFSETQ. V lost 3 bases and J lost 3; bases outside the gene matches: 2. As DNA, the CDR3 is TGCGCCAGCAGCTGGACAGGGAGCTACGAGCAGTACTTC. This encodes CASSWTGSYEQYF.

The chain recombines TRBV5-1 with TRBJ2-3; D may be TRBD1 or TRBD2 (7 bases each). This CDR3 has 16 residues. Germline lookup yields CDR1 SGHRS and CDR2 YFSETQ. Trimming removed 4 bases at V and 4 bases at J, with 19 bases between. The CDR3 DNA sequence: TGCGCCAGCAGCGCCCAAGCGGGGAGGGGGCCAGATACGCAGTATTTT. Encoded protein: CASSAQAGRGPDTQYF.

J is TRBJ2-1 and V is TRBV7-2; no clear D. The ends were cut back, 7 bases at V and 10 bases at J, with 14 bases in the middle. The germline CDR1 and CDR2 sequences are SGHTA and FQGNSA. This CDR3 spans 12 amino acids. The CDR3 sequence is CASTPTLREQFF. CDR3 bases: TGTGCCAGCACACCCACCTTGAGGGAGCAGTTCTTC.

The chain uses TRBV9 and TRBJ1-1, with D maybe TRBD1 (6 bases). The ends were cut back, 1 base at V and 2 bases at J, with 15 bases in the middle. The germline gives CDR1 SGDLS, CDR2 YYNGEE. The length of the CDR3 is 16 residues. This chain's CDR3 is CASSVNPSTGNTEAFF. The CDR3 nucleotides read TGTGCCAGCAGCGTAAACCCCTCGACAGGCAACACTGAAGCTTTCTTT. Combining the CDR3 with reference TRBV9 and TRBJ1-1 gives the whole variable domain DSGVTQTPKHLITATGQRVTLRCSPRSGDLSVYWYQQSLDQGLQFLIQYYNGEERAKGNILERFSAQQFPDLHSELNLSSLELGDSALYFCASSVNPSTGNTEAFFGQGTRLTVV.

This chain connects TRBV9 to TRBJ2-5, with a tentative D call TRBD2 (7 bases). CDR3 size: 15 residues. Germline CDR1 and CDR2: SGDLS and YYNGEE. Trimming cost V 0 bases and J 4 bases, with 13 bases left between them. In DNA, the CDR3 is TGTGCCAGCAGCGTAGATCGGGGGGCTATAGAGACCCAGTACTTC. It translates to CASSVDRGAIETQYF. The whole variable domain, remainder taken from reference TRBV9 and TRBJ2-5, is DSGVTQTPKHLITATGQRVTLRCSPRSGDLSVYWYQQSLDQGLQFLIQYYNGEERAKGNILERFSAQQFPDLHSELNLSSLELGDSALYFCASSVDRGAIETQYFGPGTRLLVL.

The sample holds one count of this clone. V usage is TRBV28 and J usage is TRBJ2-1; a weak D match, TRBD2 (6 bases). CDR1 and CDR2 from the germline V gene are MDHEN and SYDVKM. Between the trimmed V and J ends, which lost 3 bases and 6 bases, there was a span of 18 bases. The CDR3 runs 16 residues. CDR3 in DNA: TGTGCCAGCAGTTTGTTAGTGGCGGGGAATCGCAATGAGCAGTTCTTC. Amino acid sequence: CASSLLVAGNRNEQFF.

This rearrangement joins TRBV18 to TRBJ2-5; the D gene is possibly TRBD1 (6 bases). Deletions cut 3 bases from V and 5 bases from J, with 13 bases between. The V gene's germline CDR1 is KGHSH and CDR2 LQKENI. The CDR3 extends over 14 amino acids. The CDR3, as DNA: TGTGCCAGCTCACCCCGGACAGAGAGGGAGACCCAGTACTTC. This codes for CASSPRTERETQYF.

The chain has TRBV28 and TRBJ2-2, with 11 bases aligning to TRBD1. Germline CDR1 MDHEN, CDR2 SYDVKM. Unmatched junction bases numbered 1, after V lost 1 base and J lost 3 bases. The CDR3 loop spans 16 amino acids. CDR3 region: CASSLSGQGDTGELFF. The CDR3 DNA follows: TGTGCCAGCAGTTTATCGGGACAGGGGGACACCGGGGAGCTGTTTTTT.

The chain couples TRBV28 to TRBJ2-3, with 11 bases fitting TRBD1. Losses at the gene ends were 6 bases for V and 5 bases for J; bases not matched to a gene: 10. The length of the CDR3 is 16 residues. Germline V gene lookup returns CDR1 MDHEN and CDR2 SYDVKM. The CDR3 nucleotides read TGTGCCAGCAGCCTTGGGACAGGGGGTTTCAAAGATACGCAGTATTTT. As protein: CASSLGTGGFKDTQYF.

This chain connects TRBV7-3 to TRBJ1-5; D not certain. The CDR3 contains 10 residues. V lost 8 bases, J lost 9 bases, and 8 bases lay in between. Germline V CDR1 and CDR2: SGHTA, FQGTGA. The CDR3 coding sequence is TGTGCCAGCCCTTGGAGGCCCCAGCATTTT. Its translation: CASPWRPQHF.

This clone has just one count. V gene TRBV6-5 combines with J gene TRBJ1-4, with D possibly matching TRBD1 (5 bases). The CDR3 runs 14 residues. CDR1 MNHEY and CDR2 SVGAGI come from the germline V gene. V gave up 6 bases and J gave up 7 bases, with 15 bases separating them. The CDR3: CASRTGGVREKLFF. The CDR3 bases are TGTGCCAGCAGGACGGGGGGGGTCCGTGAAAAACTGTTTTTT.

V gene TRBV27 combines with J gene TRBJ1-2, with no clear D. The germline gives CDR1 MNHEY, CDR2 SMNVEV (reference sequence). V was shortened by 3 bases and J by 0 bases, with 11 bases between the two germline ends. This CDR3 is built from 15 residues. This CDR3 reads CASSFKGFSNYGYTF. CDR3 DNA sequence: TGTGCCAGCAGTTTTAAGGGTTTCTCTAACTATGGCTACACCTTC.